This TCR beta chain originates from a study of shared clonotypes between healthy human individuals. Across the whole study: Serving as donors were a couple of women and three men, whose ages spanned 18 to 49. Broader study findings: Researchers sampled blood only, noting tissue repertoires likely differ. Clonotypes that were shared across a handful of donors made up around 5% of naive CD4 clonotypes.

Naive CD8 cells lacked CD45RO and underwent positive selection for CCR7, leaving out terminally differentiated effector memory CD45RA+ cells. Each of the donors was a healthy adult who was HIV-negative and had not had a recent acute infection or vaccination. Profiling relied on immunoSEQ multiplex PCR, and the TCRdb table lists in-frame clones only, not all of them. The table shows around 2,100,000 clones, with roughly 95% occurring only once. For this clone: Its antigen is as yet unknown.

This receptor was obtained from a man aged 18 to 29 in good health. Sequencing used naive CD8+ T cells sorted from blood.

The CDR3 DNA follows: TGTGCCAGCTCACCACCCGACAGGGTCAATGAGCAGTTCTTC. As protein: CASSPPDRVNEQFF. The chain is built from TRBV18 and TRBJ2-1, with 7 bases aligning to TRBD1. Per germline, CDR1 KGHSH and CDR2 LQKENI. Losses at the gene ends were 0 bases for V and 6 bases for J; bases not matched to a gene: 2. The CDR3 has 14 residues. The whole variable domain, filled in from reference TRBV18 and TRBJ2-1, reads NAGVMQNPRHLVRRRGQEARLRCSPMKGHSHVYWYRQLPEEGLKFMVYLQKENIIDESGMPKERFSAEFPKEGPSILRIQQVVRGDSAAYFCASSPPDRVNEQFFGPGTRLTVL.